A single sample gave rise to the 24 T cell receptor beta chains below, sequenced in a study of OX40 agonist ivuxolimab in advanced cancers. Data came from immunoSEQ multiplex PCR; TCRdb stores just in-frame clones and leaves some out. Of 65,000 to 85,000 clones in the sample, around four fifths are singletons; the top ten hold 1.5% to 2%. Material: CD4+ or CD8+ T cells sorted from blood, obtained in a trial of the OX40 agonist ivuxolimab. The receptor source for this set is an adult with an advanced solid tumor such as melanoma, head and neck, liver or kidney cancer.

This clone was seen a few times. This chain uses TRBV7-2 with TRBJ1-6; maybe TRBD1 (6 bases). The germline V and J ends were trimmed by 1 base and 9 bases, with 16 bases remaining between them. Germline assignment: CDR1 SGHTA and CDR2 FQGNSA. This CDR3 is built from 16 residues. CDR3 coding DNA: TGTGCCAGCAGCTTAGGAAACAGGGATCCCATTTCACCCCTCCACTTT. Its protein is CASSLGNRDPISPLHF.

The CDR3 DNA reads as TGTGCCAGCAGCCGTTCCGAGGGCACTGAAGCTTTCTTT. Its translation: CASSRSEGTEAFF. V usage is TRBV7-3 and J usage is TRBJ1-1; D ambiguous. Trimming took off 5 bases at V and 4 bases at J, with 11 bases between the two ends. CDR1 and CDR2 (germline): SGHTA, FQGTGA. This CDR3 region has 13 residues.

The chain employs TRBV4-2 and TRBJ2-4, with 7 bases matching TRBD1. CDR1 and CDR2 from the germline V gene are LGHNA and YNFKEQ. The CDR3 runs 17 residues. V was clipped by 0 bases and J by 3 bases; unmatched bases: 8. Here the CDR3 reads CASSQEGQGDVKNIQYF. In DNA form, the CDR3 reads TGTGCCAGCAGCCAAGAGGGGCAGGGGGATGTCAAAAACATTCAGTACTTC.

This chain joins TRBV11-2 and TRBJ2-7; TRBD2 aligns across 7 bases. Germline CDR1 SGHAT, CDR2 FQNNGV. The ends lost 3 bases at V and 2 bases at J; junction bases unmatched: 10. The CDR3 contains 16 residues. The CDR3 coding sequence is TGTGCCAGCAGCTTCGGGGCGGGAAGCGGGACCTACGAGCAGTACTTC. As protein: CASSFGAGSGTYEQYF.

The chain links TRBV28 to TRBJ1-2; 9 bases agree with TRBD1. The V segment lost 1 base and the J segment 8 bases; nucleotides outside the gene matches: 14. Germline V gene sequence: CDR1 MDHEN, CDR2 SYDVKM. The CDR3 runs to 17 residues. As DNA, the CDR3 is TGTGCCAGCAGTTTATACGGGACAGGGAAAAGTTACGTGGGCTACACCTTC. Residues: CASSLYGTGKSYVGYTF.

The chain recombines TRBV27 with TRBJ2-2; D is perhaps TRBD1 or TRBD2 (5 bases each). The V end was cut by 3 bases, the J end by 2 bases, with 10 bases between. This CDR3 is 15 amino acids long. Germline CDR1 and CDR2: MNHEY and SMNVEV (reference sequence). As DNA, the CDR3 is TGTGCCAGCAGTTTTTGGGGGAGAAACACCGGGGAGCTGTTTTTT. Residues: CASSFWGRNTGELFF.

The V gene is TRBV19, the J gene TRBJ2-1; D perhaps matches TRBD1 (6 bases). The CDR3 runs 13 residues. The ends were cut back, 1 base at V and 6 bases at J, with 7 bases in the middle. Germline-derived CDR1 and CDR2 are LNHDA and SQIVND (reference sequence). The CDR3 region is CASSIVQGNEQFF. Written as DNA, the CDR3 is TGTGCCAGTAGTATAGTACAGGGCAATGAGCAGTTCTTC.

This rearrangement joins TRBV6-1 to TRBJ2-3; possibly TRBD1 or TRBD2 for D (5 bases each). There are 14 residues in the CDR3. The germline CDR1 and CDR2 sequences are MNHNS and SASEGT. Between the trimmed V and J ends, which lost 7 bases and 4 bases, there was a span of 15 bases. The CDR3 loop reads CASTPGQGSDTQYF. CDR3 DNA sequence: TGTGCCAGCACCCCGGGGCAGGGTTCAGATACGCAGTATTTT.

This clone was observed a handful of times. J is TRBJ1-1 and V is TRBV19, with D possibly being TRBD1 (5 bases). This CDR3 has 14 amino acids. Germline V gene data show CDR1 as LNHDA and CDR2 as SQIVND (reference sequence). V was clipped by 0 bases and J by 4 bases, with 9 bases between them. CDR3 nucleotides: TGTGCCAGTAGTATAGAGCGGGGGACCACTGAAGCTTTCTTT. Its translation is CASSIERGTTEAFF.

V is TRBV13 and J is TRBJ2-2, with a possible D match to TRBD1 (6 bases). Trimming pared 7 bases from V and 3 bases from J, leaving 9 bases between. Germline V gene sequence: CDR1 PRHDT, CDR2 FYEKMQ (reference sequence). The CDR3 is made up of 13 amino acids. CDR3 protein: CASNREYTGELFF. The CDR3 region has the DNA TGTGCCAGCAACAGGGAGTACACCGGGGAGCTGTTTTTT.

V and J are TRBV27 and TRBJ2-5; 9 bases match TRBD1. With 6 bases clipped from V and 5 bases from J, the junction kept 13 bases outside the gene matches. Per germline, CDR1 MNHEY and CDR2 SMNVEV (reference sequence). The CDR3 is made up of 16 amino acids. DNA of the CDR3: TGTGCCAGCAGCCCCGCCGGACAGGGGTTTCGGGAGACCCAGTACTTC. Encoded protein: CASSPAGQGFRETQYF.

This clone occurred a few times. The chain joins TRBV15 to TRBJ2-5, with D possibly being TRBD2 (7 bases). This CDR3 has 15 residues. CDR1 and CDR2 (germline): LNHNV, YYDKDF (reference sequence). The V end lost 5 bases, the J end lost 5 bases, and 18 bases lay between the germline ends. DNA for the CDR3: TGTGCCACCAGCTCCCGGCGGGGGCGCGGGGAGACCCAGTACTTC. Its translation is CATSSRRGRGETQYF.

The chain joins TRBV7-9 to TRBJ2-5; weak D call: TRBD2 (5 bases). The length of the CDR3 is 14 residues. V was cut by 5 bases and J by 4 bases, with 14 bases left in between. From germline, CDR1 is SEHNR and CDR2 FQNEAQ (reference sequence). CDR3 in amino acids: CASSRDLATETQYF. CDR3 in DNA: TGTGCCAGCAGCCGGGATCTAGCAACAGAGACCCAGTACTTC.

This clone was recorded only once. The chain employs TRBV7-3 and TRBJ2-2, with D hard to call. This CDR3 has 14 residues. The V gene lost 5 bases and the J gene lost 5 bases, with 12 bases spanning the gap. From germline, CDR1 is SGHTA and CDR2 FQGTGA. For the CDR3, the DNA is TGTGCCAGCAGCCGGACCGGTGCGACCGGGGAGCTGTTTTTT. The encoded protein is CASSRTGATGELFF.

The rearrangement joins TRBV30 to TRBJ1-4; D is unclear. Germline V gene data show CDR1 as GTSNPN and CDR2 as SVGIG (reference sequence). This CDR3 has 15 amino acids. V lost 1 base and J 0 bases, leaving 9 bases between the germline ends. CDR3 bases: TGTGCCTGGAGTGGACGCTTATCAACTAATGAAAAACTGTTTTTT. Its translation: CAWSGRLSTNEKLFF.

As to this clone: Other DNA sequences within the sample encode an identical CDR3. J is TRBJ2-5 and V is TRBV9, with 8 bases matching TRBD2. The CDR3 totals 13 residues. CDR1 is SGDLS, CDR2 YYNGEE, per germline. Trimming at V came to 2 bases and at J to 4 bases, leaving 1 base not matched to a gene. The CDR3 nucleotides read TGTGCCAGCAGCGTGCTAGCGGGAGAGACCCAGTACTTC. Residues: CASSVLAGETQYF.

The chain carries TRBV19 and TRBJ2-7, with TRBD1 matching over 9 bases. V dropped 9 bases and J dropped 5; count of bases not matched to a gene: 11. The germline CDR1 and CDR2 sequences are LNHDA and SQIVND (reference sequence). The CDR3 length is 14 residues. The CDR3 here is CASRELGTGNEQYF. The CDR3 region has the DNA TGTGCCAGCCGCGAACTTGGGACAGGGAACGAGCAGTACTTC.

The rearrangement uses TRBV2 and TRBJ2-7, with 9 bases lining up with TRBD1. Germline CDR1 SNHLY, CDR2 FYNNEI. There are 13 residues in the CDR3. J lost 3 bases, V lost 6 bases, and 3 bases had no gene match. The CDR3 nucleotides read TGTGCCAGCAGCCGGGACAGGGTCTACGAGCAGTACTTC. This codes for CASSRDRVYEQYF.

The chain couples TRBV5-1 to TRBJ2-2; possibly TRBD1 for D (5 bases). Trimming left V 1 base short and J 6 bases short, with 16 bases between. This CDR3 has 16 amino acids. CDR1 and CDR2 from the germline V gene are SGHRS and YFSETQ. In nucleotides, the CDR3 is TGCGCCAGCAGCTTGATTATGGGGCCTGGGGCCGGGGAGCTGTTTTTT. Translation: CASSLIMGPGAGELFF.

The chain uses TRBV21-1 and TRBJ1-6; no check of the table's D call, TRBD1, against the DNA was made. TRBV21-1 is reported as a pseudogene. The CDR3 runs to 15 residues. CDR3 coding DNA: TGTGCCAGCAATCAGGAAAGCTCCTATAATTCACCCCTCCACTTT. Translating it yields CASNQESSYNSPLHF.

This chain connects TRBV18 to TRBJ2-7; TRBD2 aligns across 11 bases. There are 17 residues in the CDR3. Germline V CDR1 and CDR2: KGHSH, LQKENI. V lost 1 base, J lost 3 bases, and 8 bases stayed unmatched. The CDR3 region is CASSPLLAGVGSYEQYF. For the CDR3, the DNA is TGTGCCAGCTCACCACTACTAGCGGGAGTAGGTAGCTACGAGCAGTACTTC.

The V call is TRBV5-4, the J call TRBJ1-1; no firm D call. Germline-derived CDR1 and CDR2 are SGHNT and YYREEE (reference sequence). The V and J ends lost 6 bases and 5 bases respectively, with 17 bases between them. The CDR3 is made up of 14 amino acids. The CDR3 loop is CASTSRGGETEAFF. The CDR3 nucleotides read TGTGCCAGCACCTCTCGGGGTGGGGAGACTGAAGCTTTCTTT.

The chain carries TRBV6-1 and TRBJ1-4; TRBD1 aligns across 9 bases. From germline, CDR1 is MNHNS and CDR2 SASEGT. The CDR3 totals 14 residues. Trimming removed 6 bases from V and 8 bases from J; junction bases left unmatched: 7. As DNA, the CDR3 is TGTGCCAGCAGGAGGACAGGGGAAGGAGAAAAACTGTTTTTT. Translation: CASRRTGEGEKLFF.

This chain links TRBV6-1 with TRBJ1-5, with TRBD1 identical over 7 bases. The CDR3 totals 13 residues. The ends lost 7 bases at V and 7 bases at J; junction bases unmatched: 7. Germline V CDR1 and CDR2: MNHNS, SASEGT. This CDR3 reads CASNDRVQQPQHF. In nucleotides, the CDR3 is TGTGCCAGCAATGACAGGGTGCAGCAGCCCCAGCATTTT.